The T cell receptor beta chain under discussion was sequenced for a study of blood T cell repertoires in COVID-19. At the level of the study: There were acute and convalescent COVID-19 samples, and they came from the United States, Italy and Spain. PBMCs, B-cell-depleted T cells, or T cells provided the cDNA or gDNA that made up the material.

In the authors' workflow: Estimates of nucleated cell counts were drawn from the amplification of reference gene primers. Measured with immunoSEQ multiplex PCR; TCRdb has only the in-frame clones, and not every one. V, J and clone size are those of that table, while D and trimming were read from the DNA. The table records 150,000 to 200,000 clones, 85% to 90% of them present only once. Germline loops: CDR1 LGHNA, CDR2 YSLEER. The germline V and J ends were trimmed by 2 bases and 2 bases, with 14 bases remaining between them. The length of the CDR3 is 16 residues. This clone was picked up one time. The material sequenced was peripheral blood. This receptor was identified in a man in his sixties or seventies with active or convalescent COVID-19. J is TRBJ2-3 and V is TRBV4-3; no definite D call. The CDR3 loop is CASSQSSTRATDTQYF. The CDR3 DNA reads as TGCGCCAGCAGCCAAAGTTCAACCCGAGCCACAGATACGCAGTATTTT.